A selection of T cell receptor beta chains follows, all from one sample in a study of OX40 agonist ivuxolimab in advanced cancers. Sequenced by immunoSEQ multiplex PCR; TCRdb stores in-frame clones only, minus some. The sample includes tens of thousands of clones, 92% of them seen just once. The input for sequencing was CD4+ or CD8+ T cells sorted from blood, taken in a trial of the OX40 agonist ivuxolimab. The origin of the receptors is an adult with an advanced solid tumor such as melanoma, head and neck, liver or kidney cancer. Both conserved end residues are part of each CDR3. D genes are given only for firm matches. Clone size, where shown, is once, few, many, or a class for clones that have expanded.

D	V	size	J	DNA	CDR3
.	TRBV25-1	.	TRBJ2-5	TGTGCCAGCAGTGGGAGGTTGACAGTTCAAGAGACCCAGTACTTC	CASSGRLTVQETQYF
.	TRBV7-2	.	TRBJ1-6	TGTGCCAGCAGTAAACGGGGTCTAAATAATTCACCCCTCCACTTT	CASSKRGLNNSPLHF
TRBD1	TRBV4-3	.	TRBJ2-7	TGCGCCAGCAGCCCTGGACAGGGGGCGACTTACGAGCAGTACTTC	CASSPGQGATYEQYF
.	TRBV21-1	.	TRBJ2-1	TGTGCCAGCAGCAAAGCCCAGGGGCTAATCGACCACAATGAGCAGTTCTTC	CASSKAQGLIDHNEQFF
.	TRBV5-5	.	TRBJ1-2	TGTGCCAGCAGCTTGGTGGCGGCTAGTGGTGGCTACACCTTC	CASSLVAASGGYTF
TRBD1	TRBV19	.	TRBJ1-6	TGTGCCAGTAGTAGGGACAGGCTTAATTCACCCCTCCACTTT	CASSRDRLNSPLHF
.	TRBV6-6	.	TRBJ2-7	TGTGCCAGCAGTTACGGGAGTTACGGGTCGGAGTACGAGCAGTACTTC	CASSYGSYGSEYEQYF
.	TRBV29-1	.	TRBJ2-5	TGCAGCGTTGGCCTCCCGGGACCCCGGCGGGAGACCCAGTACTTC	CSVGLPGPRRETQYF
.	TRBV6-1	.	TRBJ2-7	TGTGCCAGCAGTGAGAGGCCTGAGCAGTACTTC	CASSERPEQYF
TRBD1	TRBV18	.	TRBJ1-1	TGTGCCAGCTCACCAAGTGTACAGGGGGAGCGCGTGAACACTGAAGCTTTCTTT	CASSPSVQGERVNTEAFF
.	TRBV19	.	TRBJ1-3	TGTGCCAGTAGTAAGGCACCTGGAAACACCATATATTTT	CASSKAPGNTIYF
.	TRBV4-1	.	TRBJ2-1	TGCGCCAGCAGCCAAGAGCAGGGGTACAATGAGCAGTTCTTC	CASSQEQGYNEQFF
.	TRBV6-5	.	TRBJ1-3	TGTGCCAGCACCCCGGACGGCTACTCTGGAAACACCATATATTTT	CASTPDGYSGNTIYF
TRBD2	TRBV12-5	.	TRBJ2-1	TGTGCTAGTGGTTTGGTACTGGAGACTAGCCCCCACGGAGAGCAGTTCTTC	CASGLVLETSPHGEQFF
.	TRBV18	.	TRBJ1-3	TGTGCCAGCTCACCCTCGGGGTCCGGAAACACCATATATTTT	CASSPSGSGNTIYF
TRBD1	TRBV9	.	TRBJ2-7	TGTGCCAGCAGCGTAAGGGGGACAGATGATTCCTACGAGCAGTACTTC	CASSVRGTDDSYEQYF
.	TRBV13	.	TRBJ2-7	TGTGCCAGCAGCCCCCGGGGGGCCTGGTACGAGCAGTACTTC	CASSPRGAWYEQYF
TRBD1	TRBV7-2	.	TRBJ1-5	TGTGCCAGCAGCTTAGACAGGGGGCTGAATCAGCCCCAGCATTTT	CASSLDRGLNQPQHF
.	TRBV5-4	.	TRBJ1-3	TGTGCCAGCACCCGCATGCGGGGAAACACCATATATTTT	CASTRMRGNTIYF
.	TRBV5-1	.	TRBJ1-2	TGCGCCAGCAGCATGACCGGGACAATGGGGAGTGGCTACACCTTC	CASSMTGTMGSGYTF
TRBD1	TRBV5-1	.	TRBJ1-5	TGCGCCAGCAGCTTTACAGGGGAACAGCCCCAGCATTTT	CASSFTGEQPQHF
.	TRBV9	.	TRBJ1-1	TGTGCCAGCAGCCCCGGAGGGGGTCTTGGAGCGTTTGAGGCTTTCTTT	CASSPGGGLGAFEAFF
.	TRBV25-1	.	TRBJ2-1	TGTGCCAGCAGTGAGTTCCTGGGCAGTCGTAACAATGAGCAGTTCTTC	CASSEFLGSRNNEQFF
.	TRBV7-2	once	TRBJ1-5	TGTGCCAGCAGCTTAGGGACAGTCTATAGCAATCAGCCCCAGCATTTT	CASSLGTVYSNQPQHF
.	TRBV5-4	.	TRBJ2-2	TGTGCCAGCAGCTCCCGGGAGCGTGTCACCGGGGAGCTGTTTTTT	CASSSRERVTGELFF
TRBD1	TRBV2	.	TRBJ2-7	TGTGCCAGCAGTCCTTTTACGGGGACAGCGTACGAGCAGTACTTC	CASSPFTGTAYEQYF
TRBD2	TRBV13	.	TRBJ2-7	TGTGCCAGCAGTCCCGGTTTAGCGGGGGGGTACGAGCAGTACTTC	CASSPGLAGGYEQYF
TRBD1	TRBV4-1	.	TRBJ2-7	TGCGCCAGCAGCCAAAACGACAGGGGGGAGCAGTACTTC	CASSQNDRGEQYF
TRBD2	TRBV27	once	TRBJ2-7	TGTGCCAGCAGTTACTACTTCGGGACTAGCGGAAGCGAGCAGTACTTC	CASSYYFGTSGSEQYF
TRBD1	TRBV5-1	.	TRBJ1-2	TGCGCCAGCAGCGGAGGACAGGGGTTGGACTATGGCTACACCTTC	CASSGGQGLDYGYTF
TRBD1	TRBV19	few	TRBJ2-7	TGTGCCAGTAGTGTGGGACAGGGAGGCTACGAGCAGTACTTC	CASSVGQGGYEQYF
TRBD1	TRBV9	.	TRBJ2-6	TGTGCCAGCAGCACCCGCCGGACAGGCTGGGCTGGGGCCAACGTCCTGACTTTC	CASSTRRTGWAGANVLTF
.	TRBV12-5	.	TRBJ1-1	TGTGCTAGTGGTTTGGACAGGGTGGCGAACACTGAAGCTTTCTTT	CASGLDRVANTEAFF
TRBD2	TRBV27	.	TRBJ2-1	TGTGCCAGCATCCAAAACAGCGGGAGGGCCGGGAGTGAGCAGTTCTTC	CASIQNSGRAGSEQFF
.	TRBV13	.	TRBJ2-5	TGTGCCAGCAAGAAAAGGGGTCAGCCTCAAGAGACCCAGTACTTC	CASKKRGQPQETQYF
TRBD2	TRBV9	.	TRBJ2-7	TGTGCCAGCAGCGGGGAGGGGTACGAGCAGTACTTC	CASSGEGYEQYF
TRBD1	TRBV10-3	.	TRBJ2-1	TGTGCCATCATGGACAGGGGGGTTAGCTCCTACAATGAGCAGTTCTTC	CAIMDRGVSSYNEQFF
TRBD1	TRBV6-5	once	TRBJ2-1	TGTGCCAGCAGTTACGGACAGGGTTGGTTCTTC	CASSYGQGWFF
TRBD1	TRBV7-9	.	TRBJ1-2	TGTGCCAGCAGCCCCTACCGGACAGGGGAAGGCTCTACAAGCGGTGGCTACACCTTC	CASSPYRTGEGSTSGGYTF
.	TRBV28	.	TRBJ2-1	TGTGCCAGCAGTTTATGGTCAAATGAGGACAATGAGCAGTTCTTC	CASSLWSNEDNEQFF
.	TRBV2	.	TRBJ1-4	TGTGCCAGCAGTGAAATGGGGGTGGGGGAAAAACTGTTTTTT	CASSEMGVGEKLFF
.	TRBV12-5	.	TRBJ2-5	TGTGCTAGTGGTTTGGGGTTCCGAGAGGAGACCCAGTACTTC	CASGLGFREETQYF
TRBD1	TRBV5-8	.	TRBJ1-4	TGTGCCAGCAGCCCTGGACAGGGGGGAATTGAAAAACTGTTTTTT	CASSPGQGGIEKLFF
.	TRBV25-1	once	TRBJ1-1	TGTGCCAGCAGTGAAAAGGGAATCACTGAAGCTTTCTTT	CASSEKGITEAFF
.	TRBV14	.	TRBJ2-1	TGTGCCAGCAGCGAAGGAAATGAGCAGTTCTTC	CASSEGNEQFF
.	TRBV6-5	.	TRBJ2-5	TGTGCCAGCAGTTCTGGAGGGGCCCAGTACTTC	CASSSGGAQYF
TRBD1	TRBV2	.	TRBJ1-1	TGTGCCAGCAGTCTGACAGGGGGCGGGAACACTGAAGCTTTCTTT	CASSLTGGGNTEAFF
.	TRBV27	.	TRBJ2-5	TGTGCCAGCATAGGTGAAGGGACCCAGTACTTC	CASIGEGTQYF
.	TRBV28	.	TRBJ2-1	TGTGCCAGCAGTTTGGTGGCAGGGAACAATGAGCAGTTCTTC	CASSLVAGNNEQFF
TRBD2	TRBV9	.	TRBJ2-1	TGTGCCAGCAGCGTTGACGATGGACTAGCTAGAGAGCAGTTCTTC	CASSVDDGLAREQFF
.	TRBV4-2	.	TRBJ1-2	TGTGCCAGCAGCCAAGACCCGGGACGTAACCTTAACTATGGCTACACCTTC	CASSQDPGRNLNYGYTF
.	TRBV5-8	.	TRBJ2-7	TGTGCCAGCAGCTTGAGATCTCGGGACGAGCAGTACTTC	CASSLRSRDEQYF
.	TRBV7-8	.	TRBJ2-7	TGTGCCAGCCGCCAGGGAGGTAGATACGAGCAGTACTTC	CASRQGGRYEQYF